The next 14 T cell receptor beta chains were all read from a single sample in a study of cytomegalovirus exposure and HLA in healthy donors. 60 Vbeta and 13 Jbeta primers were used in PCR. The protocol was immunoSEQ multiplex PCR, while the TCRdb copy is restricted to in-frame clones and leaves out a portion. The profile shows 85,000 to 100,000 clones, roughly 86% of them singletons. The sequenced sample was PBMCs. The receptors here all came from a man aged 25-40 years in good health and CMV-seropositive.

This chain connects TRBV10-3 to TRBJ2-1; TRBD1 matches 11 bases. CDR3 length: 18 amino acids. V shed 4 bases and J 0 bases; nucleotides not matched to a gene: 8. Germline V gene lookup returns CDR1 ENHRY and CDR2 SYGVKD. DNA of the CDR3: TGTGCCATCAGTGTCCTAGGACAGGGGGCTGTCTCCTACAATGAGCAGTTCTTC. Translation gives CAISVLGQGAVSYNEQFF.

This chain connects TRBV13 to TRBJ2-3; D remains unclear. Per germline, CDR1 PRHDT and CDR2 FYEKMQ (reference sequence). The CDR3 consists of 12 residues. Trimming pared 1 base from V and 6 bases from J, leaving 5 bases between. The CDR3 DNA sequence: TGTGCCAGCAGCTTAGTGCGGGATACGCAGTATTTT. As protein: CASSLVRDTQYF.

J is TRBJ2-7 and V is TRBV7-9; D is possibly TRBD2 (6 bases). CDR3 size: 13 residues. Trimming pared 2 bases from V and 5 bases from J, leaving 10 bases between. Looked up from germline, CDR1 is SEHNR and CDR2 is FQNEAQ (reference sequence). DNA for the CDR3: TGTGCCAGCAGCTTAATGGACTACGACGAGCAGTACTTC. Translation: CASSLMDYDEQYF.

The rearrangement links TRBV28 to TRBJ2-5, with TRBD2 matching 8 bases. J lost 7 bases, V lost 6 bases, and 7 bases had no gene match. The CDR3 has 13 amino acids. Germline V gene lookup returns CDR1 MDHEN and CDR2 SYDVKM. CDR3 sequence (DNA): TGTGCCAGCAGAACAGCGGGAGAGGTGACCCAGTACTTC. Translating it yields CASRTAGEVTQYF.

The chain employs TRBV7-8 and TRBJ1-1, with D unclear. Germline V gives CDR1 SGHVS, CDR2 FQNEAQ. V dropped 1 base and J dropped 6 bases, with 12 bases sitting between them. This CDR3 has 14 amino acids. The CDR3 nucleotides read TGTGCCAGCAGCTTAGGTCCGGGTCTCCCTGAAGCTTTCTTT. It is translated as CASSLGPGLPEAFF. Together with reference TRBV7-8 and TRBJ1-1, the CDR3 gives the full variable domain: GAGVSQSPRYKVAKRGQDVALRCDPISGHVSLFWYQQALGQGPEFLTYFQNEAQLDKSGLPSDRFFAERPEGSVSTLKIQRTQQEDSAVYLCASSLGPGLPEAFFGQGTRLTVV.

The chain has TRBV5-1 and TRBJ2-3, with 8 bases identical to TRBD2. CDR3 length: 16 amino acids. After removal of 0 bases from V and 2 bases from J, the junction contained 5 bases not matched to a gene. CDR1 and CDR2 from the germline V gene are SGHRS and YFSETQ. CDR3 DNA sequence: TGCGCCAGCAGCTTGGATCAAGCGGGGGCCACAGATACGCAGTATTTT. Its translation is CASSLDQAGATDTQYF. Full variable domain (remainder filled in from reference TRBV5-1 and TRBJ2-3): KAGVTQTPRYLIKTRGQQVTLSCSPISGHRSVSWYQQTPGQGLQFLFEYFSETQRNKGNFPGRFSGRQFSNSRSEMNVSTLELGDSALYLCASSLDQAGATDTQYFGPGTRLTVL.

V is TRBV5-1 and J is TRBJ2-7, with TRBD1 matching over 8 bases. The trim removed 4 bases at V and 2 bases at J, leaving 8 bases unmatched. The CDR3 spans 15 residues. CDR1 and CDR2 (germline): SGHRS, YFSETQ. As DNA, the CDR3 is TGCGCCAGCAGCGCCACCTGGGACAGGACCTACGAGCAGTACTTC. Translated: CASSATWDRTYEQYF. Together with reference TRBV5-1 and TRBJ2-7, the CDR3 gives the full variable domain: KAGVTQTPRYLIKTRGQQVTLSCSPISGHRSVSWYQQTPGQGLQFLFEYFSETQRNKGNFPGRFSGRQFSNSRSEMNVSTLELGDSALYLCASSATWDRTYEQYFGPGTRLTVT.

CDR3 in DNA: TGTGCCAGCAGCCTGGGCACTAGCGGGAGTGGTGAGCAGTACTTC. Its protein product is CASSLGTSGSGEQYF. This sequence joins TRBV11-3 and TRBJ2-7; TRBD2 matches 11 bases. Germline loops: CDR1 SGHNT, CDR2 YENEEA. There are 15 residues in the CDR3. The V and J ends lost 5 bases and 7 bases, in that order; junction bases with no gene match: 10.

V and J are TRBV5-4 and TRBJ2-7; TRBD2 aligns across 7 bases. V was pared by 0 bases and J by 3 bases, with 6 bases of the junction left unmatched. Germline V lookup: CDR1 SGHNT, CDR2 YYREEE (reference sequence). This CDR3 spans 15 amino acids. The CDR3 here is CASSLGTSDLYEQYF. In DNA form, the CDR3 reads TGTGCCAGCAGCTTGGGTACTAGCGACCTCTACGAGCAGTACTTC.

This clone occurred a few times. The chain uses TRBV19 and TRBJ2-2; D is unclear. There are 14 residues in the CDR3. V was trimmed by 7 bases and J by 1 base, leaving 10 bases between them. CDR1 is LNHDA and CDR2 is SQIVND in the germline V gene (reference sequence). This chain's CDR3 is CASTQIKNTGELFF. CDR3 nucleotides: TGTGCCAGTACCCAAATCAAGAACACCGGGGAGCTGTTTTTT.

This clone was counted between two and nine times. The chain couples TRBV27 to TRBJ2-5, with TRBD1 matching 8 bases. V lost 7 bases, J lost 5 bases, and 12 bases stayed unmatched. CDR1 and CDR2 (germline): MNHEY, SMNVEV (reference sequence). The CDR3 totals 15 residues. Written as DNA, the CDR3 is TGTGCCAGCAAAAGCTACCAGGGGGCCCACGAGACCCAGTACTTC. It translates to CASKSYQGAHETQYF.

The chain carries TRBV10-3 and TRBJ2-1; D uncertain. The germline V gene encodes CDR1 ENHRY and CDR2 SYGVKD. CDR3 size: 14 residues. The V end was cut by 2 bases, the J end by 7 bases, with 12 bases between. The CDR3 DNA reads as TGTGCCATCAGTGAGGCGGCCCCTCGGAATGAGCAGTTCTTC. Translation gives CAISEAAPRNEQFF.

This clone was seen only once. The chain's CDR3 is CASSAGDNYGYTF. As DNA, the CDR3 is TGTGCCAGCTCAGCAGGGGACAACTATGGCTACACCTTC. This chain joins TRBV18 and TRBJ1-2, with D perhaps matching TRBD1 (6 bases). The V end was cut by 5 bases, the J end by 2 bases, with 9 bases between. Germline lookup yields CDR1 KGHSH and CDR2 LQKENI. CDR3 length equals 13 residues.

The V gene is TRBV15, the J gene TRBJ1-3; 8 nucleotides align to TRBD1. Germline loops: CDR1 LNHNV, CDR2 YYDKDF (reference sequence). V gave up 0 bases and J gave up 3 bases; unmatched junction bases: 1. CDR3 length equals 15 residues. CDR3 loop: CATSRDRGRGNTIYF. CDR3 bases: TGTGCCACCAGCAGAGACAGGGGGCGTGGAAACACCATATATTTT.